Below, one TCR beta chain is given with its context. Its antigen is still unknown. The record originates from a study of OX40 agonist ivuxolimab in advanced cancers. General study results and limits: Doses of 0.1 to 3.0 mg/kg were accompanied by clonal expansion of CD4+ and CD8+ blood T cells by week 6.

CDR3 size: 16 residues. Germline CDR1 and CDR2: SGHVS and FQNEAQ. Between the trimmed V and J ends, which lost 1 base and 6 bases, there was a span of 19 bases. The repertoire was sequenced with immunoSEQ multiplex PCR; TCRdb's copy has only in-frame clones and lacks some. The data contain approximately 50,000 clones, approximately 84% of them singletons. The source material was CD4+ or CD8+ T cells sorted from blood, sampled in a trial of the OX40 agonist ivuxolimab. The chain couples TRBV7-8 to TRBJ2-7; the D gene is possibly TRBD2 (6 bases). The sequence came from an adult with an advanced solid tumor such as melanoma, head and neck, liver or kidney cancer. This CDR3 reads CASSLEGRQRGAEQYF. The DNA for the CDR3 is TGTGCCAGCAGCTTAGAAGGGAGGCAGCGCGGGGCCGAGCAGTACTTC.